This T cell receptor beta chain was recovered during a study of metastatic and nonmetastatic thyroid tumors. Study summary: The authors compared repertoires across blood and tumor or nodule tissue from malignant and benign thyroid patients.

Germline trimming cut 6 bases from V and 3 bases from J; bases unmatched to any gene: 9. Germline CDR1 MDHEN, CDR2 SYDVKM. CDR3 length: 15 residues. This clone counts as large. Its specificity is unknown. Authors' data handling: A distant-metastasis classifier for papillary thyroid cancer was built using CDR3 differences across clinicopathological groups. MiXCR was used by TCRdb to re-call the PCR reads. TCRdb, not the authors, supplied the V and J calls. The sample records 10,000 to 12,000 clones, roughly 38% being singletons. Patients were all untreated before their thyroid surgery. Findings of the study overall: It was reportedly found that TCR beta diversity was significantly higher in malignant thyroid tumors than in benign nodules, a difference seen in both blood and tumor samples.

V and J are TRBV28 and TRBJ2-7, with 9 positions matching TRBD1. This TCR derives from a female donor with papillary thyroid cancer or a benign thyroid nodule (not recorded which). Some clones in this sample may be carry-over from other donors' samples. Material for sequencing was tumor tissue. This CDR3 is CASRYPGQGIYEQYF. The CDR3 DNA follows: TGTGCCAGCAGATACCCGGGACAGGGCATCTACGAGCAGTACTTC.